This TCR beta chain came from a study of blood T cells in healthy people across ages. Study observations and caveats: Researchers judged that diversity estimates from one million T cells fell short of true values.

For this clonotype: No antigen is known for it. An end of the junction differs from the germline gene, which may be a read error.

The authors ran a second PCR of about 6 to 12 cycles using a sample-barcoded 5' primer and a J-beta primer mix. Each CDR3 protein is one row after TCRdb ran MiXCR on the 5' RACE reads. Among approximately 790,000 distinct CDR3 sequences listed, approximately 65% were seen once. The CDR3 runs to 12 residues. V gene TRBV12-3 or TRBV12-4 combines with J gene TRBJ2-7; weak D call: TRBD1 (6 bases). Sequenced input: blood. The receptor was derived from a man aged 25-45 years in good health. The chain's CDR3 is CASSTGFYEQYF. In DNA form, the CDR3 reads TGCGCCAGCAGTACAGGGTTCTACGAGCAGTACTTC.